This T cell receptor (beta chain) was found in a study of CD8+ T cells in alopecia areata. The wider study: Each day, treated patients took oral tofacitinib twice, at 5 to 10 mg per dose.

Study-wide results and caveats: Although TCR sharing was seen in mice, sharing across patients was less clear, possibly for HLA-related reasons. Besides other cells, scalp samples also yield sequences of resident alphabeta T cells from normal skin. Clonality exceeded that of normal scalp in lesional scalp, most notably in alopecia totalis/universalis.

CDR1 and CDR2 from the germline V gene are SGHTA and FQGNSA. This CDR3 is built from 16 residues. Trimming shortened V by 5 bases and J by 0 bases, and 14 bases separated the two germline ends. Once RNA had been extracted, it was reverse transcribed into cDNA to act as the sequencing template. Clones were sequenced by immunoSEQ multiplex PCR, and TCRdb holds only the in-frame ones, with some missing. The sample includes about 180,000 clones, 50% to 60% of them seen just once. Points on this clone: The target antigen is unknown.

The receptor was isolated from a human donor with alopecia areata. The sequences come from CD4+ T cells sorted from blood, collected at week 0. The rearrangement uses TRBV7-2 and TRBJ1-5, with D unclear. CDR3: CASSKRRSDSNQPQHF. As DNA, the CDR3 is TGTGCCAGCAGCAAACGACGGTCAGATAGCAATCAGCCCCAGCATTTT.